This T cell receptor (beta chain) comes out of a study of CXCR3-negative and CXCR3-positive naive CD8 T cells. Study findings and constraints: Naive subsets were similarly diverse, while memory CD8+ repertoires were much less diverse. Unlike memory cells, which differed, naive CXCR3-negative and CXCR3-positive cells had similar TRBV-TRBJ usage.

Researchers prepared the TRB cDNA libraries using 5' RACE with UMI labels. TCRdb reprocessed the 5' RACE reads and reports one entry per CDR3 protein, with no DNA. This sample's table has tens of thousands of distinct CDR3 sequences. Of note for this clonotype: The antigen is not known.

The source material was naive CXCR3- CD8+ T cells from blood. The sample's subset: CD45RO-CCR7+CD27+CD95- naive CD8+ T cells lacking CXCR3 (TNR3-). This sequence was found in a human donor in good health. Some clones in this sample may be carry-over from other donors' samples.

This CDR3 reads CASSPLPVTQYF. The chain joins TRBV11-2 to TRBJ2-3; TCRdb's D call, TRBD2, is unchecked because there is no DNA. The length of the CDR3 is 12 residues. CDR1 is SGHAT, CDR2 FQNNGV, per germline.